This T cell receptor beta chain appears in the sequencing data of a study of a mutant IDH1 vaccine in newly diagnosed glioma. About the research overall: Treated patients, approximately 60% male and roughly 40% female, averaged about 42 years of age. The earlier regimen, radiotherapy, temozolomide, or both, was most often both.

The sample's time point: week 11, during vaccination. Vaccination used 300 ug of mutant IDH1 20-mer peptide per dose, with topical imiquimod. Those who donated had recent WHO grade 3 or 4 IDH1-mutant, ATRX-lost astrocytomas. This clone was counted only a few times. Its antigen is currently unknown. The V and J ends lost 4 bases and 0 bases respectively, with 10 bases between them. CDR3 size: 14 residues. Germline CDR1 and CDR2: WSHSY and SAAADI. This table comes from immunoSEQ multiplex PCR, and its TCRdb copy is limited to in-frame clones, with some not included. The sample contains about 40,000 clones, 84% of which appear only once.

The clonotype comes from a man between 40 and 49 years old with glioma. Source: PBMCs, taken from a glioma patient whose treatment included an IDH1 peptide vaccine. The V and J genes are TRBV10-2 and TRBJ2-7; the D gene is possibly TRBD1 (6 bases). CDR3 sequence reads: CASSAGDTSYEQYF. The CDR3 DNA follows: TGCGCCAGCAGTGCAGGGGACACCTCCTACGAGCAGTACTTC.